Shown below are 6 T cell receptor beta chains from a single sample sequenced in a study of cytomegalovirus exposure and HLA in healthy donors. Amplification used 60 Vbeta primers and 13 Jbeta primers. Produced via immunoSEQ multiplex PCR; TCRdb's table is partial and in-frame only. The sample records under 150,000 clones, more than 75% being singletons. The specimen sequenced was PBMCs. These receptors all stem from a male donor in good health and CMV-seronegative.

This chain joins TRBV5-4 and TRBJ1-6; D might be TRBD1 (6 bases). The CDR3 length is 16 residues. CDR1 is SGHNT, CDR2 YYREEE, per germline (reference sequence). V was pared by 4 bases and J by 5 bases, with 16 bases between. Written as DNA, the CDR3 is TGTGCCAGCAGCACAAAAAAACAGGGAAATAATTCACCCCTCCACTTT. Its translation: CASSTKKQGNNSPLHF. The full variable domain, its missing parts supplied by reference TRBV5-4 and TRBJ1-6, is ETGVTQSPTHLIKTRGQQVTLRCSSQSGHNTVSWYQQALGQGPQFIFQYYREEENGRGNFPPRFSGLQFPNYSSELNVNALELDDSALYLCASSTKKQGNNSPLHFGNGTRLTVT.

As to this clone: Because the CDR3 is missing its conserved closing phenylalanine or tryptophan, this is likely a read error. The DNA is omitted, as the CDR3 cannot be located on it reliably, and the CDR3 follows TCRdb's listing. V and J are TRBV2 and TRBJ1-1; the table's TRBD1 call for D was not verified on the DNA. Germline CDR1 and CDR2: SNHLY and FYNNEI. With termini counted, the CDR3 has 11 amino acids. CDR3 amino acids: CASSEGQGQHP.

V is TRBV10-3 and J is TRBJ1-6, with TRBD1 matching over 10 bases. Germline V gene data show CDR1 as ENHRY and CDR2 as SYGVKD. This CDR3 has 15 amino acids. Unmatched junction bases numbered 5, after V lost 3 bases and J lost 9 bases. The CDR3 reads CAISDRQGAISPLHF. The CDR3 region has the DNA TGTGCCATCAGTGATCGACAGGGGGCGATTTCACCCCTCCACTTT.

The chain uses TRBV5-1 and TRBJ2-7; 7 positions match TRBD1. V shed 0 bases, J shed 2 bases, and the junction held 5 bases outside the gene matches. The germline gives CDR1 SGHRS, CDR2 YFSETQ. The CDR3 totals 15 residues. As DNA, the CDR3 is TGCGCCAGCAGCTTGGCCGTCGGACAGGCCTACGAGCAGTACTTC. Translation gives CASSLAVGQAYEQYF.

The V gene is TRBV30, the J gene TRBJ2-2, with D perhaps TRBD2 (6 bases). The ends were cut back, 1 base at V and 0 bases at J, with 9 bases in the middle. Germline loops: CDR1 GTSNPN, CDR2 SVGIG (reference sequence). CDR3 length: 15 residues. CDR3 protein: CAWSGGVTNTGELFF. CDR3 DNA: TGTGCCTGGAGTGGGGGGGTCACGAACACCGGGGAGCTGTTTTTT.

This chain uses TRBV5-1 with TRBJ2-1; D possibly corresponds to TRBD2 (5 bases). The length of the CDR3 is 16 residues. CDR1 and CDR2 (germline): SGHRS, YFSETQ. V was pared by 1 base and J by 5 bases, with 16 bases between. CDR3 protein: CASSLSLGSGHNEQFF. In DNA form, the CDR3 reads TGCGCCAGCAGCTTGAGCCTTGGCAGCGGTCACAATGAGCAGTTCTTC.